This entry is about one T cell receptor beta chain. This record belongs to a study of blood T cell repertoires in COVID-19. Study-level background: Acute-phase and convalescent COVID-19 samples originated in the United States, Italy and Spain.

Per the authors' pipeline: Amplification from reference gene primers served as the basis for estimated nucleated cell counts. Profiling relied on immunoSEQ multiplex PCR, and the TCRdb table lists in-frame clones only, not all of them. D and trimming were read from the DNA, whereas the V and J calls and clone size are those reported in that table. Among 250,000 to 300,000 clones listed, around four fifths were seen once. Trimming pared 7 bases from V and 3 bases from J, leaving 12 bases between. The CDR3 is made up of 13 amino acids. Germline V lookup: CDR1 SNHLY, CDR2 FYNNEI. Source material: peripheral blood. The TCR comes from an elderly man with acute or convalescent COVID-19. The rearrangement joins TRBV2 to TRBJ1-1, with D possibly matching TRBD1 (6 bases). The CDR3 loop reads CASNRAGDTEAFF. The CDR3 region has the DNA TGTGCCAGCAACCGGGCAGGGGACACTGAAGCTTTCTTT.